These 25 T cell receptor beta chains were sequenced from one sample in a study of blood T cell repertoires in COVID-19. Only in-frame clones appear in the TCRdb table, and some are missing; sequencing was by immunoSEQ multiplex PCR. This table holds about 190,000 clones, more than 75% found once. Input material: peripheral blood. These TCRs come from a human donor in a cohort sampled during active COVID-19.

The V and J genes are TRBV9 and TRBJ2-6; D perhaps matches TRBD1 (5 bases). Germline V CDR1 and CDR2: SGDLS, YYNGEE. Trimming left V 4 bases short and J 0 bases short, with 8 bases between. The CDR3 sequence is 15 residues long. The CDR3 protein is CASSKDSSGANVLTF. CDR3 coding DNA: TGTGCCAGCAGCAAAGACAGCTCTGGGGCCAACGTCCTGACTTTC.

This chain uses TRBV3-1 (or the pseudogene TRBV3-2) with TRBJ1-3; 9 nucleotides line up with TRBD1. This CDR3 spans 17 amino acids. Unmatched junction bases numbered 10, after V lost 4 bases and J lost 3 bases. The germline CDR1 and CDR2 sequences are LGHDT and YNNKEL (reference sequence). This CDR3 reads CASSPSGTGLIGNTIYF. The CDR3 coding sequence is TGTGCCAGCAGCCCCTCCGGGACAGGGCTGATTGGAAACACCATATATTTT.

The rearrangement links TRBV11-2 to TRBJ2-3; the D gene is possibly TRBD2 (5 bases). Trimming stripped 5 bases from V and 6 bases from J, with 24 bases between. The CDR3 contains 17 residues. Germline loops: CDR1 SGHAT, CDR2 FQNNGV. CDR3 bases: TGTGCCAGCAGCCATTATACTCTGAGACTATCAGCTGATACGCAGTATTTT. Its protein product is CASSHYTLRLSADTQYF.

This chain links TRBV10-3 with TRBJ1-2, with 7 bases that match TRBD1. This CDR3 is built from 14 residues. CDR1 is ENHRY, CDR2 SYGVKD, per germline. V lost 0 bases to trimming and J lost 8 bases; unmatched junction nucleotides: 6. The CDR3: CAISESIDRAGYTF. CDR3 nucleotide sequence: TGTGCCATCAGTGAGTCGATCGACAGGGCGGGCTACACCTTC.

V and J are TRBV9 and TRBJ2-1; 8 bases are a match to TRBD1. This CDR3 has 14 residues. V lost 3 bases to trimming and J lost 8 bases; unmatched junction nucleotides: 7. In germline, CDR1 is SGDLS, CDR2 YYNGEE. The CDR3: CASSAQTGVDEQFF. DNA for the CDR3: TGTGCCAGCAGCGCACAGACAGGGGTGGATGAGCAGTTCTTC.

This sequence joins TRBV5-1 and TRBJ1-5, with D perhaps matching TRBD1 (5 bases). Trimming shortened V by 3 bases and J by 9 bases, and 16 bases separated the two germline ends. Germline lookup yields CDR1 SGHRS and CDR2 YFSETQ. CDR3 length: 14 residues. The CDR3 nucleotides are TGCGCCAGCAGCTCGGGGGAATTCCTGGGGCCCCAGCATTTT. This translates into CASSSGEFLGPQHF.

V and J are TRBV6-5 and TRBJ2-1; D is unclear. V was trimmed by 2 bases and J by 0 bases, leaving 11 bases between them. Germline CDR1 reads MNHEY; CDR2 reads SVGAGI. The CDR3 runs to 16 residues. The CDR3 DNA reads TGTGCCAGCAGTTACACGTGGTCGAGCTCCTACAATGAGCAGTTCTTC. Encoded protein: CASSYTWSSSYNEQFF.

V and J are TRBV9 and TRBJ2-5; 8 nucleotides line up with TRBD1. The V and J ends lost 2 bases and 5 bases, in that order; junction bases with no gene match: 8. The CDR3 is 15 residues long. Looked up from germline, CDR1 is SGDLS and CDR2 is YYNGEE. The CDR3, as DNA: TGTGCCAGCAGCGTGCAGGGGGCGCTTGGGGAGACCCAGTACTTC. Translated: CASSVQGALGETQYF.

The genes are TRBV5-1 and TRBJ2-5, with 9 bases fitting TRBD2. The V segment lost 4 bases and the J segment 5 bases; nucleotides outside the gene matches: 9. Per the germline V gene, CDR1 is SGHRS and CDR2 is YFSETQ. CDR3 length: 15 amino acids. The CDR3 loop is CASSIDLAGAETQYF. The CDR3 DNA reads TGCGCCAGCAGCATCGACTTAGCGGGAGCTGAGACCCAGTACTTC.

The chain uses TRBV11-2 and TRBJ2-1; D may be TRBD1 (6 bases). In germline, CDR1 is SGHAT, CDR2 FQNNGV. With 4 bases removed from V and 0 bases from J, the gap between germline ends came to 10 bases. The length of the CDR3 is 15 residues. CDR3 in amino acids: CASSSTGSSYNEQFF. The CDR3 DNA is TGTGCCAGCAGCTCCACAGGGAGCTCCTACAATGAGCAGTTCTTC. The full variable domain, with the rest looked up from reference TRBV11-2 and TRBJ2-1, is EAGVAQSPRYKIIEKRQSVAFWCNPISGHATLYWYQQILGQGPKLLIQFQNNGVVDDSQLPKDRFSAERLKGVDSTLKIQPAKLEDSAVYLCASSSTGSSYNEQFFGPGTRLTVL.

J is TRBJ2-5 and V is TRBV7-9, with 10 bases identical to TRBD1. The CDR3 is 16 amino acids. Germline V gene data show CDR1 as SEHNR and CDR2 as FQNEAQ (reference sequence). V gave up 1 base and J gave up 2 bases; unmatched junction bases: 4. CDR3 in amino acids: CASSLGTGGRQETQYF. Written as DNA, the CDR3 is TGTGCCAGCAGCTTAGGGACAGGGGGTCGGCAAGAGACCCAGTACTTC.

This chain links TRBV7-8 with TRBJ2-3; 13 bases match TRBD2. V gave up 4 bases and J gave up 4 bases; unmatched junction bases: 5. This CDR3 is 16 amino acids long. Per the germline V gene, CDR1 is SGHVS and CDR2 is FQNEAQ. Here the CDR3 DNA reads TGTGCCAGCAGCTATAGACTAGCGGGGGGCCCAGATACGCAGTATTTT. Its protein is CASSYRLAGGPDTQYF.

This sequence joins TRBV29-1 and TRBJ1-4, with unresolved D. Trimming removed 4 bases at V and 5 bases at J, with 5 bases between. CDR3 length: 11 amino acids. Germline loops: CDR1 SQVTM, CDR2 ANQGSEA. As DNA, the CDR3 is TGCAGCGTTGCACAGAATGAAAAACTGTTTTTT. This sequence encodes CSVAQNEKLFF.

The chain carries TRBV5-4 and TRBJ2-3; 10 nucleotides match TRBD2. The length of the CDR3 is 17 residues. Trimming at V came to 4 bases and at J to 2 bases, leaving 10 bases not matched to a gene. CDR1 is SGHNT, CDR2 YYREEE, per germline (reference sequence). The CDR3: CASSPGTSVYPTDTQYF. As DNA, the CDR3 is TGTGCCAGCAGCCCCGGGACTAGCGTCTACCCCACAGATACGCAGTATTTT.

This clone was found many times. The chain has TRBV23-1 and TRBJ2-1; possibly TRBD2 for D (6 bases). TRBV23-1 is an ORF; its function is uncertain. V was clipped by 5 bases and J by 5 bases, with 25 bases between them. The CDR3 is 18 amino acids. The CDR3: CASSAPCWRREPNNEQFF. CDR3 DNA sequence: TGCGCCAGCAGTGCCCCGTGCTGGAGGCGGGAACCTAACAATGAGCAGTTCTTC.

DNA for the CDR3: TGTGCCAGCAGTTTATTTAGCGGGAGCCACGAGCAGTACTTC. This encodes CASSLFSGSHEQYF. The V and J genes are TRBV27 and TRBJ2-7, with 9 bases matching TRBD2. The CDR3 runs to 14 residues. V shed 1 base and J 5 bases; nucleotides not matched to a gene: 3. CDR1 is MNHEY and CDR2 is SMNVEV in the germline V gene (reference sequence).

The chain employs TRBV18 and TRBJ2-3, with D maybe TRBD1 (6 bases). Germline lookup yields CDR1 KGHSH and CDR2 LQKENI. The CDR3 totals 15 residues. Trimming took off 2 bases at V and 0 bases at J, with 9 bases between the two ends. The CDR3 sequence is CASSPGQLSTDTQYF. CDR3 coding DNA: TGTGCCAGCTCACCAGGACAGTTGAGCACAGATACGCAGTATTTT.

V usage is TRBV27 and J usage is TRBJ2-2; 10 bases map to TRBD1. This CDR3 spans 15 amino acids. CDR1 and CDR2 from the germline V gene are MNHEY and SMNVEV (reference sequence). Germline trimming cut 6 bases from V and 7 bases from J; bases unmatched to any gene: 8. The CDR3 nucleotides read TGTGCCAGCAGGAACGACAGGGGGCTGGTCGGGGAGCTGTTTTTT. This translates into CASRNDRGLVGELFF.

V is TRBV4-3 and J is TRBJ1-1; possible D gene TRBD1, 6 bases. This CDR3 region has 13 residues. From germline, CDR1 is LGHNA and CDR2 YSLEER. With 0 bases removed from V and 4 bases from J, the gap between germline ends came to 6 bases. The CDR3 DNA follows: TGCGCCAGCAGCCAAGAAGGGGGCACTGAAGCTTTCTTT. Translated, it gives CASSQEGGTEAFF.

The rearrangement joins TRBV5-4 to TRBJ1-3; a possible D gene is TRBD1 (6 bases). In germline, CDR1 is SGHNT, CDR2 YYREEE (reference sequence). The V end was cut by 3 bases, the J end by 0 bases, with 13 bases between. There are 16 residues in the CDR3. CDR3 sequence (DNA): TGTGCCAGCAGCTCGACAGGAACACTCTCTGGAAACACCATATATTTT. This gives the protein CASSSTGTLSGNTIYF.

The gene calls are TRBV5-1 and TRBJ2-6; the D is unclear. The CDR3 sequence is 13 residues long. Per germline, CDR1 SGHRS and CDR2 YFSETQ. Between the trimmed V and J ends, which lost 6 bases and 0 bases, there was a span of 4 bases. The CDR3 protein is CASTYSGANVLTF. The CDR3 DNA reads TGCGCCAGCACGTACTCTGGGGCCAACGTCCTGACTTTC.

The chain combines TRBV19 with TRBJ1-4; 9 bases are shared with TRBD1. Trimming took 5 bases from V and 6 from J; bases not matched to a gene: 7. From germline, CDR1 is LNHDA and CDR2 SQIVND (reference sequence). The CDR3 runs to 15 residues. The CDR3 nucleotides read TGTGCCAGTAGTGCCATCGACAGGGGGTATGAAAAACTGTTTTTT. Translation gives CASSAIDRGYEKLFF.

The chain has TRBV20-1 and TRBJ2-7; TRBD2 aligns across 7 bases. Losses at the gene ends were 3 bases for V and 3 bases for J; bases not matched to a gene: 23. This CDR3 comprises 19 residues. The V gene's germline CDR1 is DFQATT and CDR2 SNEGSKA (reference sequence). The CDR3 region is CSASGLVEAERQLNYEQYF. CDR3 in DNA: TGCAGTGCTAGTGGACTAGTAGAAGCAGAGCGGCAGTTAAACTACGAGCAGTACTTC.

The rearrangement links TRBV27 to TRBJ2-7; D call uncertain. CDR1 is MNHEY and CDR2 is SMNVEV in the germline V gene (reference sequence). V dropped 2 bases and J dropped 1 base, with 9 bases sitting between them. CDR3 length: 14 residues. The CDR3 nucleotides read TGTGCCAGCAGTTTAACCAGGAAATCCTACGAGCAGTACTTC. Its translation is CASSLTRKSYEQYF.

The chain has TRBV5-8 and TRBJ2-1; TRBD2 is a possible D gene (6 bases). V lost 6 bases, J lost 0 bases, and 13 bases lay in between. Germline V gives CDR1 SGHTS, CDR2 YDEGEE. CDR3 size: 15 residues. As DNA, the CDR3 is TGTGCCAGCACCCTGGGACTGAGCTCCTACAATGAGCAGTTCTTC. This gives the protein CASTLGLSSYNEQFF.